This T cell receptor beta chain comes out of a study of T cell changes during pregnancy in multiple sclerosis. The CDR3 is made up of 15 amino acids. Germline lookup yields CDR1 LNHDA and CDR2 SQIVND (reference sequence). The V segment lost 5 bases and the J segment 3 bases; nucleotides outside the gene matches: 10. Using immunoSEQ multiplex PCR, the repertoire was profiled, and TCRdb retains in-frame clones only, with some absent. The repertoire holds roughly 30,000 clones, approximately 89% seen once, with 10% to 13% in the top ten. This material consisted of CD8+ T cells from peripheral blood mononuclear cells, taken in the second trimester of pregnancy. This sequence was found in a female donor with multiple sclerosis, enrolled in a pregnancy study. The rearrangement uses TRBV19 and TRBJ2-7; TRBD1 agrees at 7 bases. CDR3 in amino acids: CASSVTGVRDYEQYF. The CDR3 coding sequence is TGTGCCAGTAGTGTAACAGGGGTAAGAGACTACGAGCAGTACTTC.